These T cell receptor beta chains were read from a single sample in a study of blood T cell repertoires in COVID-19. Assay: immunoSEQ multiplex PCR; the TCRdb copy retains only in-frame clones and omits some. The data contain some 40,000 clones, 80% of them seen just once; the ten biggest clones take up about 20%. Sequenced input: peripheral blood. Receptor source: a man between 70 and 80 years old with acute or convalescent COVID-19. Each CDR3 is given with its conserved first and last residue. D genes are given only for firm matches. Some rows have no size entry. The others give once, few or many, or a class for an expanded clone.

J gene: TRBJ2-7; D gene: .; clone size: .; V gene: TRBV7-8; CDR3 DNA: TGTGCCAGCAGCTTAAAGCGGGTGAGCTCCTACGAGCAGTACTTC; CDR3 protein: CASSLKRVSSYEQYF
J gene: TRBJ2-1; D gene: TRBD1; clone size: .; V gene: TRBV25-1; CDR3 DNA: TGTGCCAGCAGTGGATGGACAGGGGGTTCCTACAATGAGCAGTTCTTC; CDR3 protein: CASSGWTGGSYNEQFF
J gene: TRBJ1-4; D gene: .; clone size: .; V gene: TRBV5-1; CDR3 DNA: TGCGCCAGCAGAAACGGACAGTTAGCTAATGAAAAACTGTTTTTT; CDR3 protein: CASRNGQLANEKLFF
J gene: TRBJ2-7; D gene: .; clone size: once; V gene: TRBV2; CDR3 DNA: TGTGCCAGCAGTGTAATCCATCCGTCCAGGGCGGAGCAGTACTTC; CDR3 protein: CASSVIHPSRAEQYF
J gene: TRBJ2-7; D gene: .; clone size: .; V gene: TRBV11-2; CDR3 DNA: TGTGCCAGCCGCCGGACTCTCAAGGGCGAGCAGTACTTC; CDR3 protein: CASRRTLKGEQYF
J gene: TRBJ2-5; D gene: .; clone size: .; V gene: TRBV5-1; CDR3 DNA: TGCGCCAGCAGCTTAAGAAGGGGCAGGGAGACCCAGTACTTC; CDR3 protein: CASSLRRGRETQYF
J gene: TRBJ1-2; D gene: .; clone size: few; V gene: TRBV27; CDR3 DNA: TGTGCCAGCAGCCCCCTGGACAGCTATGGCTACACCTTC; CDR3 protein: CASSPLDSYGYTF
J gene: TRBJ2-2; D gene: .; clone size: large; V gene: TRBV19; CDR3 DNA: TGTGCCAGTAGTCCTTGGCGGGGGCCTAACACCGGGGAGCTGTTTTTT; CDR3 protein: CASSPWRGPNTGELFF
J gene: TRBJ1-3; D gene: TRBD1; clone size: few; V gene: TRBV27; CDR3 DNA: TGTGCCAGCAACCACAGGGGGCCCTACTTAGGAGGAAACACCATATATTTT; CDR3 protein: CASNHRGPYLGGNTIYF
J gene: TRBJ2-3; D gene: .; clone size: .; V gene: TRBV6-4; CDR3 DNA: TGTGCCAGCAGTGACGGGGGGGCCTCAGATACGCAGTATTTT; CDR3 protein: CASSDGGASDTQYF
J gene: TRBJ1-2; D gene: .; clone size: .; V gene: TRBV4-3; CDR3 DNA: TGCGCCAGCAGCCAGGGGGGGGGCCGGACCTATGGCTACACCTTC; CDR3 protein: CASSQGGGRTYGYTF
J gene: TRBJ1-2; D gene: .; clone size: .; V gene: TRBV5-1; CDR3 DNA: TGCGCCAGCAGCTTTGACCCCCAGGGAAACTATGGCTACACCTTC; CDR3 protein: CASSFDPQGNYGYTF
J gene: TRBJ1-1; D gene: .; clone size: .; V gene: TRBV5-4; CDR3 DNA: TGTGCCAGCAGCCAAAAAAAAATCACTGAAGCTTTCTTT; CDR3 protein: CASSQKKITEAFF
J gene: TRBJ1-1; D gene: TRBD1; clone size: .; V gene: TRBV9; CDR3 DNA: TGTGCCAGCAGCCCTAGGGGGCAGGGGGTGACTGAAGCTTTCTTT; CDR3 protein: CASSPRGQGVTEAFF
J gene: TRBJ1-3; D gene: .; clone size: .; V gene: TRBV7-9; CDR3 DNA: TGTGCCAGCAGCCGAGTCGGCTCTGGAAACACCATATATTTT; CDR3 protein: CASSRVGSGNTIYF
J gene: TRBJ2-7; D gene: .; clone size: .; V gene: TRBV5-6; CDR3 DNA: TGTGCCAGCAGCTTCAGGGTTGTTACCTACGAGCAGTACTTC; CDR3 protein: CASSFRVVTYEQYF
J gene: TRBJ1-1; D gene: .; clone size: .; V gene: TRBV5-6; CDR3 DNA: TGTGCCAGCAGCTTGGACGGGGGGTTGAACACTGAAGCTTTCTTT; CDR3 protein: CASSLDGGLNTEAFF
J gene: TRBJ2-1; D gene: TRBD2; clone size: few; V gene: TRBV6-6; CDR3 DNA: TGTGCCAGCAAACGGACTAGCGGGGCTTACAATGAGCAGTTCTTC; CDR3 protein: CASKRTSGAYNEQFF
J gene: TRBJ1-1; D gene: .; clone size: .; V gene: TRBV7-2; CDR3 DNA: TGTGCCAGCAGCTTAAGGAGTCGGAACACTGAAGCTTTCTTT; CDR3 protein: CASSLRSRNTEAFF
J gene: TRBJ2-5; D gene: TRBD1; clone size: .; V gene: TRBV6-5; CDR3 DNA: TGTGCCAGCTGGGCACAGGGGGCGGGAGAGACCCAGTACTTC; CDR3 protein: CASWAQGAGETQYF
J gene: TRBJ1-1; D gene: .; clone size: once; V gene: TRBV18; CDR3 DNA: TGTGCCAGCTCACCGAGCTGGAGGGACACTGAAGCTTTCTTT; CDR3 protein: CASSPSWRDTEAFF
J gene: TRBJ2-4; D gene: .; clone size: once; V gene: TRBV4-1; CDR3 DNA: TGCGCCAGCAGCCAAGATGAGCTTTGCATTCAGTACTTC; CDR3 protein: CASSQDELCIQYF
J gene: TRBJ2-1; D gene: TRBD1; clone size: .; V gene: TRBV4-2; CDR3 DNA: TGTGCCAGCAGCCAACGGGACAGGGGGCTGAATGAGCAGTTCTTC; CDR3 protein: CASSQRDRGLNEQFF
J gene: TRBJ2-3; D gene: TRBD2; clone size: .; V gene: TRBV7-2; CDR3 DNA: TGTGCCAGCAGCTTCGGGGGGAGCACAGATACGCAGTATTTT; CDR3 protein: CASSFGGSTDTQYF
J gene: TRBJ1-3; D gene: .; clone size: .; V gene: TRBV19; CDR3 DNA: TGTGCCAGTAGACTAAATCAAGCCTACTCTGGAAACACCATATATTTT; CDR3 protein: CASRLNQAYSGNTIYF
J gene: TRBJ2-6; D gene: TRBD1; clone size: once; V gene: TRBV5-8; CDR3 DNA: TGTGCCAGCAGGCGGGACAGGTCCTCTGGGGCCAACGTCCTGACTTTC; CDR3 protein: CASRRDRSSGANVLTF
J gene: TRBJ2-5; D gene: TRBD2; clone size: .; V gene: TRBV5-4; CDR3 DNA: TGTGCCAGCAGACTAGCGGGGGGACCCCAGGAGACCCAGTACTTC; CDR3 protein: CASRLAGGPQETQYF
J gene: TRBJ1-6; D gene: TRBD1; clone size: .; V gene: TRBV19; CDR3 DNA: TGTGCCAGTAGTATATCGGGACAGGCTAATTCACCCCTCCACTTT; CDR3 protein: CASSISGQANSPLHF
J gene: TRBJ2-5; D gene: TRBD2; clone size: few; V gene: TRBV5-4; CDR3 DNA: TGTGCCAGCAGCTCCGGACTAGCGGGGGATTACGAGACCCAGTACTTC; CDR3 protein: CASSSGLAGDYETQYF
J gene: TRBJ2-1; D gene: TRBD2; clone size: once; V gene: TRBV6-5; CDR3 DNA: TGTGCCAGCAGTTACCAGCGGGGGGGCCTCAATGAGCAGTTCTTC; CDR3 protein: CASSYQRGGLNEQFF
J gene: TRBJ2-7; D gene: TRBD2; clone size: .; V gene: TRBV2; CDR3 DNA: TGTGCCAGCAGTCGGACTAGCGGGGGTTACTACGAGCAGTACTTC; CDR3 protein: CASSRTSGGYYEQYF
J gene: TRBJ1-5; D gene: .; clone size: .; V gene: TRBV7-8; CDR3 DNA: TGTGCCAGCAGCTTAGGAGAGAATAGCAATCAGCCCCAGCATTTT; CDR3 protein: CASSLGENSNQPQHF
J gene: TRBJ1-2; D gene: .; clone size: .; V gene: TRBV28; CDR3 DNA: TGTGCCAGCAGCTACGGGTTCTATGGCTACACCTTC; CDR3 protein: CASSYGFYGYTF
J gene: TRBJ2-5; D gene: .; clone size: once; V gene: TRBV7-9; CDR3 DNA: TGTGCCAGCAGCTTAGCATCCGGGCAAGAGACCCAGTACTTC; CDR3 protein: CASSLASGQETQYF
J gene: TRBJ1-1; D gene: .; clone size: few; V gene: TRBV21-1; CDR3 DNA: TGTGCCAGCAGCAAAGTTTACGGGGGAAGGGCTGAAGCTTTCTTT; CDR3 protein: CASSKVYGGRAEAFF
J gene: TRBJ2-3; D gene: TRBD2; clone size: once; V gene: TRBV3-1/TRBV3-2; CDR3 DNA: TGTGCCAGCAGCCAAGGGACAGCGGGGGGGCCATTCCCAGATACGCAGTATTTT; CDR3 protein: CASSQGTAGGPFPDTQYF